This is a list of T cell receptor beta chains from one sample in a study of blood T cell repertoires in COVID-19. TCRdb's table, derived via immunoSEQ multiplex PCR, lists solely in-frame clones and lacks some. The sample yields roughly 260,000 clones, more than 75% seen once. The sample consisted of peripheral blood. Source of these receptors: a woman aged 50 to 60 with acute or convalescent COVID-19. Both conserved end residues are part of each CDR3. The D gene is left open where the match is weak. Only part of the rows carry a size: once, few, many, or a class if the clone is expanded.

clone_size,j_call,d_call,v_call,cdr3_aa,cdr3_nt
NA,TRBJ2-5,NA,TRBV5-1,CASSLGSPGGETQYF,TGCGCCAGCAGCTTGGGGTCCCCCGGAGGGGAGACCCAGTACTTC
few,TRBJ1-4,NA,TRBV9,CASSVGQGPNEKLFF,TGTGCCAGCAGCGTAGGGCAGGGGCCTAATGAAAAACTGTTTTTT
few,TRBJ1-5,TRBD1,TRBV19,CASYKQGPGQPQHF,TGTGCCAGCTACAAACAGGGGCCGGGGCAGCCCCAGCATTTT
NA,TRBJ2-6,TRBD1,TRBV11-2,CASSLDRFGANVLTF,TGTGCCAGCAGCCTGGACAGGTTTGGGGCCAACGTCCTGACTTTC
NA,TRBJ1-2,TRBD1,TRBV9,CASSIRTGGGYTF,TGTGCCAGCAGCATCAGGACAGGGGGTGGCTACACCTTC
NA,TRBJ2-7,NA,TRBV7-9,CASSLDGDGSYEQYF,TGTGCCAGCAGCTTAGATGGAGACGGATCCTACGAGCAGTACTTC
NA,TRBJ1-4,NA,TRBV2,CASSIHRSNEKLFF,TGTGCCAGCAGTATACACAGGAGTAATGAAAAACTGTTTTTT
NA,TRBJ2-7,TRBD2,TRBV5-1,CASSPGGSGNSYEQYF,TGCGCCAGCAGCCCTGGTGGTAGCGGGAACTCCTACGAGCAGTACTTC
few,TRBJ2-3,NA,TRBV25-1,CASSDPSGRSTDTQYF,TGTGCCAGCAGTGATCCCTCCGGGAGAAGCACAGATACGCAGTATTTT
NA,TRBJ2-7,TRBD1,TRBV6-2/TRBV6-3,CASSSPIDRGNEQYF,TGTGCCAGCAGTTCCCCAATTGACAGGGGGAACGAGCAGTACTTC
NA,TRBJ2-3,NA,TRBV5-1,CASSGVGGEADTQYF,TGCGCCAGCAGCGGAGTCGGAGGGGAGGCAGATACGCAGTATTTT
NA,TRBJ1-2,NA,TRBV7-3,CASSPSVQEDGYTF,TGTGCCAGCAGCCCCAGTGTCCAGGAAGATGGCTACACCTTC
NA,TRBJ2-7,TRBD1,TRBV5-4,CASSLSYGTGWSEQYF,TGTGCCAGCAGCTTGTCTTACGGGACAGGGTGGTCCGAGCAGTACTTC
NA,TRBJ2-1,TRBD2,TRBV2,CASSDRASGSNEQFF,TGTGCCAGCAGTGACAGGGCTAGCGGGAGCAATGAGCAGTTCTTC
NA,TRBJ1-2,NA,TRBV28,CASSVIQGRKGYTF,TGTGCCAGCAGTGTGATACAGGGAAGAAAGGGCTACACCTTC
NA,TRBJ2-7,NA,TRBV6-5,CASSYSGLLEYEQYF,TGTGCCAGCAGTTACTCCGGACTGCTAGAGTACGAGCAGTACTTC
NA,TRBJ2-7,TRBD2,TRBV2,CASTIPGLAGGPREQYF,TGTGCCAGCACAATACCGGGACTAGCGGGAGGGCCTAGGGAGCAGTACTTC
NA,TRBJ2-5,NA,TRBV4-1,CASRQADSKGETQYF,TGCGCCAGCAGGCAAGCGGACTCAAAAGGGGAGACCCAGTACTTC
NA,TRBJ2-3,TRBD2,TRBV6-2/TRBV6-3,CASSWATSGRARGTDTQYF,TGTGCCAGCAGCTGGGCGACTAGCGGGAGGGCCAGGGGGACAGATACGCAGTATTTT
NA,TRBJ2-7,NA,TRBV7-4,CASSLEGSGREQYF,TGTGCCAGCAGCTTAGAAGGGTCAGGGCGCGAGCAGTACTTC
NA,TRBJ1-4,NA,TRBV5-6,CASSTQPGELFF,TGTGCCAGCAGCACCCAACCAGGGGAACTGTTTTTT
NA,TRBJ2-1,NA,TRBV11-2,CASSLELANVLFF,TGTGCCAGCAGCTTAGAGTTAGCGAACGTCCTGTTCTTC
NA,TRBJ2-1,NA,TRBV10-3,CASQRGDTHNEQFF,TGTGCCAGCCAAAGAGGGGACACACACAATGAGCAGTTCTTC
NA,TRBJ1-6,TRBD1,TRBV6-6,CASTMTGESYNSPLHF,TGTGCCAGCACTATGACAGGGGAATCCTATAATTCACCCCTCCACTTT
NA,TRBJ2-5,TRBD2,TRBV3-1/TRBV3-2,CASSHVIAGPGTQYF,TGTGCCAGCAGCCATGTCATAGCGGGGCCCGGGACCCAGTACTTC
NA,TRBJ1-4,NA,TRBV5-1,CASSSTVATNEKLFF,TGCGCCAGCAGCTCAACAGTCGCAACTAATGAAAAACTGTTTTTT
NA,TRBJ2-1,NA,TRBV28,CATNRDYNEQFF,TGTGCCACGAACAGGGATTACAATGAGCAGTTCTTC
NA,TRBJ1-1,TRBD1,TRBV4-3,CASSQGTGTQNTEAFF,TGCGCCAGCAGCCAAGGGACAGGGACGCAGAACACTGAAGCTTTCTTT
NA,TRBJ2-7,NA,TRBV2,CASSRKGQVSYEQYF,TGTGCCAGCAGCAGAAAGGGACAAGTCTCCTACGAGCAGTACTTC
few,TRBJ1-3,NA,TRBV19,CASNPPGLFSGNTIYF,TGTGCCAGTAATCCGCCAGGGTTATTCTCTGGAAACACCATATATTTT
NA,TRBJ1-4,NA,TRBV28,CASSSANEKLFF,TGTGCCAGCAGTTCGGCTAATGAAAAACTGTTTTTT
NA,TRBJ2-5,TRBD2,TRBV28,CASSQTSGRGYETQYF,TGTGCCAGCAGTCAAACTAGCGGGAGAGGGTACGAGACCCAGTACTTC
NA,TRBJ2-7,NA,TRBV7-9,CASSPERVRSYEQYF,TGTGCCAGCAGCCCCGAGCGGGTCCGCTCCTACGAGCAGTACTTC